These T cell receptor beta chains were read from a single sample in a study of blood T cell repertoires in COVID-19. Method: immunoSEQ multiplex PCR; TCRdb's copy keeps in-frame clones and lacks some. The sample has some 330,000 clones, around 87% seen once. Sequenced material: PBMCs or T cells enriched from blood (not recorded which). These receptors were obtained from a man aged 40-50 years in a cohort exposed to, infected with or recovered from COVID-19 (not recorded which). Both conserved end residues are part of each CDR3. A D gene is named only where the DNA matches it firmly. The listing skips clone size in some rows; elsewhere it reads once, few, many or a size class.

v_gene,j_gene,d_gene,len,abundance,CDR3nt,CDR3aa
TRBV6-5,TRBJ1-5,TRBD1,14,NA,TGTGCCAGCAGGCCACAGGGGCCTTATCAGCCCCAGCATTTT,CASRPQGPYQPQHF
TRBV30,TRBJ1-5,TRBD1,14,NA,TGTGCCTGCGGGGACAGCAATAGCAATCAGCCCCAGCATTTT,CACGDSNSNQPQHF
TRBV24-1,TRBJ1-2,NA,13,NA,TGTGCCACCAGTGAAGGGCGAGGGGGTGGCTACACCTTC,CATSEGRGGGYTF
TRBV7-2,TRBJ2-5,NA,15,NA,TGTGCCAGCAGCTTTTATAGCCAGGGGCAAGAGACCCAGTACTTC,CASSFYSQGQETQYF
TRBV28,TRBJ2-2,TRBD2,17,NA,TGTGCCAGCAGTTTATCGGGACTAGCAGGGAACACCGGGGAGCTGTTTTTT,CASSLSGLAGNTGELFF
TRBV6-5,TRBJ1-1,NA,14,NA,TGTGCCAGCAAAAACAGGGACCCGAACACTGAAGCTTTCTTT,CASKNRDPNTEAFF
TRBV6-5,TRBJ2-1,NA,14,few,TGTGCCAGCATTATCGTGGCAGGCGCCAATGAGCAGTTCTTC,CASIIVAGANEQFF
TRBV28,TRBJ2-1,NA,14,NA,TGTGCCAGCAGTTTGGACACTTCACGGAATGAGCAGTTCTTC,CASSLDTSRNEQFF
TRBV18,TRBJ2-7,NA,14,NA,TGTGCCAGCTCACCACGCGACAGCTACTACGAGCAGTACTTC,CASSPRDSYYEQYF
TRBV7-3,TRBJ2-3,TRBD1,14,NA,TGTGCCAGCAGCTCCCAGGGGGGCACAGATACGCAGTATTTT,CASSSQGGTDTQYF
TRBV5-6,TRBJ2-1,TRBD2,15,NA,TGTGCCAGCAGCTTGGCGGGGACTAACAAAGACGAGCAGTTCTTC,CASSLAGTNKDEQFF
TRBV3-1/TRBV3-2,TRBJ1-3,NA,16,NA,TGTGCCAGCAGCCGTCCGACAGCAAGCTCTGGAAACACCATATATTTT,CASSRPTASSGNTIYF
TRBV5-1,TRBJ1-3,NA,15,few,TGCGCCAGCAGCCCCCGCGTGGCAGGGTGGGACACCATATATTTT,CASSPRVAGWDTIYF
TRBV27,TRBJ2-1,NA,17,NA,TGTGCCAGCAGTTTATATTCCCAGACAGGTCCGGGATCTGAGCAGTTCTTC,CASSLYSQTGPGSEQFF
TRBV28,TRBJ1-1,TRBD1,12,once,TGTGCCAGCAGTTCGGGGACAGGGCAGGCTTTCTTT,CASSSGTGQAFF
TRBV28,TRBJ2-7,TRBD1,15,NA,TGTGCCAGCAACACCCGGGACAGGCTCTCCTACGAGCAGTACTTC,CASNTRDRLSYEQYF
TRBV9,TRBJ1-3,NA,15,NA,TGTGCCAGCAGCGAGAGCACCCTCTCTGGAAACACCATATATTTT,CASSESTLSGNTIYF
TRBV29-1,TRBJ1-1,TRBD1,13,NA,TGCAGCGTCCAGGGACAGCAGAACACTGAAGCTTTCTTT,CSVQGQQNTEAFF
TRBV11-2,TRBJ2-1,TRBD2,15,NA,TGTGCCAGCAGCCCGCTAGCGGGGTTCTACAATGAGCAGTTCTTC,CASSPLAGFYNEQFF
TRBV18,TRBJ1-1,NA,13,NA,TGTGCCAGCTCACCACCGGTGCGGACTGAAGCTTTCTTT,CASSPPVRTEAFF
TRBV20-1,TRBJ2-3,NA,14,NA,TGCAGTGCTAGTTGGCAGGCCATGGGAGATACGCAGTATTTT,CSASWQAMGDTQYF
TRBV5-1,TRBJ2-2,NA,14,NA,TGCGCCAGCAGCATACAGGGAGGGTCCGGGGAGCTGTTTTTT,CASSIQGGSGELFF